This TCR beta chain appears in the sequencing data of a study of identical twins. Whole-study findings and limits: Donors were not followed over many years; analysis was cross-sectional.

Every donor was a healthy Caucasian. The CDR3 contains 16 residues. V was shortened by 0 bases and J by 8 bases, with 17 bases between the two germline ends. Germline CDR1 reads ENHRY; CDR2 reads SYGVKD. As for this clonotype: Its antigen remains unidentified. A much larger clone differs by one base, so this may be a read error.

One entry per CDR3 protein results from TCRdb running MiXCR on the 5' RACE reads. This table has more than 1.5 million distinct CDR3 sequences, under 35% appearing once. Sequencing input: cord blood. The source of this sequence is a newborn girl in good health. The genes are TRBV10-3 and TRBJ2-1; no reliable D call. CDR3 protein: CAISESASLPSDEQFF. The DNA of the CDR3 is TGTGCCATCAGTGAGTCCGCATCCCTACCCTCCGATGAGCAGTTCTTC.